These 5 T cell receptor beta chains were all obtained from the same sample, sequenced in a study of blood T cell repertoires in COVID-19 (dated by TCRdb to 2020 to 2021). To prepare the library, the immunoSEQ multiplex PCR assay was applied. TCRdb retrieved this table from immuneACCESS and kept in-frame rearrangements only. Not all clones are present; in checked studies, unresolved V genes account for under half, and no reason is known for the remainder. In all, the sample holds 150,000 to 200,000 clones, and around 82% of those were seen once. The biggest ten clones account for about 1.2% of the sample. Sequenced sample: peripheral blood. These receptors were obtained from a man aged 55 to 70 who had recovered from COVID-19.

The chain recombines TRBV6-5 with TRBJ2-7, with D perhaps TRBD2 (6 bases). The V gene lost 6 bases and the J gene lost 7 bases, with 22 bases spanning the gap. This CDR3 comprises 15 residues. Looked up from germline, CDR1 is MNHEY and CDR2 is SVGAGI. The CDR3 bases are TGTGCCAGCAGGCCCTTTGCGGGAACAAAGGGGGAGCAGTACTTC. Translated, it gives CASRPFAGTKGEQYF.

The gene calls are TRBV6-5 and TRBJ2-2; 11 bases match TRBD2. The CDR3 spans 16 residues. Germline CDR1 and CDR2: MNHEY and SVGAGI. V was pared by 2 bases and J by 7 bases, with 6 bases of the junction left unmatched. This CDR3 reads CASSYETSGGGGELFF. Written as DNA, the CDR3 is TGTGCCAGCAGTTACGAAACTAGCGGGGGCGGCGGGGAGCTGTTTTTT.

This chain uses TRBV28 with TRBJ1-6, with TRBD1 matching over 7 bases. The length of the CDR3 is 16 residues. Germline loops: CDR1 MDHEN, CDR2 SYDVKM. Unmatched junction bases numbered 19, after V lost 11 bases and J lost 9 bases. CDR3 loop: CASQPPEQGRFSPLHF. CDR3 bases: TGTGCCTCCCAGCCCCCGGAACAGGGGAGGTTTTCACCCCTCCACTTT.

V gene TRBV2 combines with J gene TRBJ1-2; D is perhaps TRBD1 (6 bases). Germline assignment: CDR1 SNHLY and CDR2 FYNNEI. The CDR3 has 14 amino acids. Trimming left V 10 bases short and J 2 bases short, with 17 bases between. CDR3 bases: TGTGCCACGCAAAAGACAGGAGTAAACTATGGCTACACCTTC. Translated, it gives CATQKTGVNYGYTF.

CDR3 in amino acids: CASSLPGGYSPLHF. Here the CDR3 DNA reads TGTGCCAGCAGCTTACCCGGAGGGTATTCACCCCTCCACTTT. J is TRBJ1-6 and V is TRBV11-2, with D uncertain. V was cut by 2 bases and J by 8 bases, with 10 bases left in between. Germline V lookup: CDR1 SGHAT, CDR2 FQNNGV. CDR3 length: 14 residues.